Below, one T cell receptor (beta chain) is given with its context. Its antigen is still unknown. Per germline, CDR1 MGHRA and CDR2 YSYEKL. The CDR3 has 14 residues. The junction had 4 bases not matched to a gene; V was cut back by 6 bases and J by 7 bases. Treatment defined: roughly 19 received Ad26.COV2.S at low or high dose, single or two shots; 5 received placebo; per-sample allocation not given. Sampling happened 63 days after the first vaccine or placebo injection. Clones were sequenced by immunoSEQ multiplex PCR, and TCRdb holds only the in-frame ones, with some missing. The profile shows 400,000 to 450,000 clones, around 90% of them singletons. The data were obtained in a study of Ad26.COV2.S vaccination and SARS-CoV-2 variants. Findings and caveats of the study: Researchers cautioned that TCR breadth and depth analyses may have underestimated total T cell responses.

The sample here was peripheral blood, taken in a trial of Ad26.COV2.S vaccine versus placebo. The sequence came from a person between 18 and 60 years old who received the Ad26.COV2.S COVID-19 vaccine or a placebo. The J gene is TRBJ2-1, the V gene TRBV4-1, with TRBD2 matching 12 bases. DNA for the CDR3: TGCGCCAGCAGTCCCGGACTAGCGGGGAATGAGCAGTTCTTC. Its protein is CASSPGLAGNEQFF.